The sequence of this T cell receptor (beta chain) was determined in a study of control samples from healthy donors and cancer patients. The protocol was immunoSEQ multiplex PCR, while the TCRdb copy is restricted to in-frame clones and leaves out a portion. Of about 170,000 clones listed, approximately 90% are singletons. This CDR3 spans 16 amino acids. Germline V CDR1 and CDR2: MGHRA, YSYEKL. Trimming cost V 1 base and J 1 base, with 12 bases left between them. The chain is built from TRBV4-1 and TRBJ2-3; unclear D gene. The sample was blood. The receptor was derived from a man aged 30 to 45 in good health. The chain's CDR3 is CASSQGVGLRTDTQYF. The CDR3 bases are TGCGCCAGCAGCCAAGGGGTGGGCCTACGCACAGATACGCAGTATTTT.